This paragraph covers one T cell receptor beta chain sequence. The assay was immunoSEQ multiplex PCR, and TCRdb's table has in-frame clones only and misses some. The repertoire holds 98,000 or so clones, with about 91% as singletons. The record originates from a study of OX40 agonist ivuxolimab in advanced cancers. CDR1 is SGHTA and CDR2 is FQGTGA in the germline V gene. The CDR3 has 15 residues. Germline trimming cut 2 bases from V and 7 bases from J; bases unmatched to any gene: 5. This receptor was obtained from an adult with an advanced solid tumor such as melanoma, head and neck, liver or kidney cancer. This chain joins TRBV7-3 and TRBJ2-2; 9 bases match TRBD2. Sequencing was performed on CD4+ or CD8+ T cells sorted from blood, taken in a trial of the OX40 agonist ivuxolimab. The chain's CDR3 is CASSLAGGPFGELFF. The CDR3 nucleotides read TGTGCCAGCAGCTTAGCGGGAGGGCCTTTCGGGGAGCTGTTTTTT.